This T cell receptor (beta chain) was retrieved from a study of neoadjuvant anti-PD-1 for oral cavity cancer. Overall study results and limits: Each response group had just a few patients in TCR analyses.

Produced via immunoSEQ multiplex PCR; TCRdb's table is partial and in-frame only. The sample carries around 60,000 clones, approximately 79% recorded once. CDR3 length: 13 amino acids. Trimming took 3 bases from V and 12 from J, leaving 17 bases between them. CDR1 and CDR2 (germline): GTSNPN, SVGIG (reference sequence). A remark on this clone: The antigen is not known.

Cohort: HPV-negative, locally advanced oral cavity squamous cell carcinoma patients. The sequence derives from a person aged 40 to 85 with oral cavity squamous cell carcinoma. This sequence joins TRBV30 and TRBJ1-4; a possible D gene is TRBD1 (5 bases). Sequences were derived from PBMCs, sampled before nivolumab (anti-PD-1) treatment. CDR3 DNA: TGTGCCTGGAGGGGACGGTCGTTGGGGCAACTGTTTTTT. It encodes CAWRGRSLGQLFF.